This T cell receptor beta chain was sequenced in a study of blood T cell repertoires in COVID-19. Assay used: immunoSEQ multiplex PCR; TCRdb lists only in-frame clones, some missing. The sample shows around 480,000 clones, roughly 87% of them seen only once. The study recruited people aged roughly 18 to 89 years across roughly 25 US areas. V lost 4 bases and J lost 2; bases outside the gene matches: 7. CDR3 length: 16 residues. Germline V gene lookup returns CDR1 SEHNR and CDR2 FQNEAQ (reference sequence). The sequence came from a woman aged 18-29 years who had recovered from COVID-19. Sequenced input: PBMCs or T cells enriched from blood (not recorded which). The chain has TRBV7-9 and TRBJ1-5; TRBD1 aligns across 8 bases. The CDR3 DNA follows: TGTGCCAGCAGCTCAGAGGACAGGGTGGGCAATCAGCCCCAGCATTTT. It yields the protein CASSSEDRVGNQPQHF.